This T cell receptor (beta chain) was observed in a study of human T cells and chemical hapten exposure. At the level of the study: Mostly female, the patients presented with alopecia areata, totalis or universalis.

Time point of the sample: patch test 2, 6 weeks after DPC sensitization. Indicated treatment: therapeutic diphenylcyclopropenone sensitization with weekly scalp DPC. Study-wide results and limits: Expanded TCRs grouped into significantly more large CDR3 similarity clusters than controls produced. Patch test score rose with PT1 expanded TCRs, significant at 8, 16, 32, not 4.

This clonotype was counted at least ten times. No antigen is known for it. Individual cDNA molecules (in the library) carried attached unique molecular identifiers. TCRdb re-derived calls from the RACE reads in MiXCR, one entry per CDR3 protein. In the table there are hundreds of thousands of distinct CDR3 sequences, about 6% of which are singletons. CDR3 size: 16 residues. Germline V gene lookup returns CDR1 SGHTA and CDR2 FQGTGA. Trimming removed 2 bases at V and 5 bases at J, with 18 bases between. This TCR was recovered from a woman in her late teens or twenties with alopecia areata. Some clones in this sample may be carry-over from other donors' samples. This chain links TRBV7-3 with TRBJ1-1, with a possible D match to TRBD1 (5 bases). The material was whole blood, obtained in connection with sensitization to the hapten diphenylcyclopropenone (DPC). The CDR3 spells CASSLFMGELGTEAFF. CDR3 nucleotides: TGTGCCAGCAGCTTATTTATGGGGGAACTCGGAACTGAAGCTTTCTTT.